This TCR beta chain was profiled in a study of blood T cell repertoires in COVID-19. Measured with immunoSEQ multiplex PCR; TCRdb has only the in-frame clones, and not every one. The sample gives more than 200,000 clones, around 84% of which show up once; roughly a tenth is in the top ten. This CDR3 is built from 13 residues. Germline V gene data show CDR1 as SGHTA and CDR2 as FQGNSA. The V gene lost 4 bases and the J gene lost 5 bases, with 9 bases spanning the gap. The sequence derives from a woman aged 80 or over with COVID-19, enrolled during active disease. Sequences were obtained from peripheral blood. V usage is TRBV7-2 and J usage is TRBJ2-1; D possibly corresponds to TRBD2 (5 bases). The CDR3 loop is CASSSDLNNEQFF. In nucleotides, the CDR3 is TGTGCCAGCAGCTCGGACTTAAACAATGAGCAGTTCTTC. The full variable domain, its missing parts supplied by reference TRBV7-2 and TRBJ2-1, is GAGVSQSPSNKVTEKGKDVELRCDPISGHTALYWYRQSLGQGLEFLIYFQGNSAPDKSGLPSDRFSAERTGGSVSTLTIQRTQQEDSAVYLCASSSDLNNEQFFGPGTRLTVL.